A single sample gave rise to the 16 T cell receptor beta chains below, sequenced in a study of blood T cell repertoires in COVID-19 (dated by TCRdb to the early 2020s). Libraries were made using the immunoSEQ multiplex PCR assay. Held by TCRdb, this immuneACCESS table contains in-frame sequences only and omits some clones. Under half of the omission traces to an unresolved V gene where checked; the cause of the rest is unknown. This sample holds 30,000 to 40,000 clones; just under 75% were observed only once. The biggest ten clones account for more than 9% of the sample. Material: peripheral blood. The receptors here all came from a man between 65 and 85 years old with COVID-19, enrolled during active disease.

The J gene is TRBJ1-5, the V gene TRBV19; D uncertain. Germline assignment: CDR1 LNHDA and CDR2 SQIVND (reference sequence). CDR3 size: 18 residues. V lost 4 bases and J 0 bases, leaving 19 bases between the germline ends. This CDR3 reads CASSNDFLSLYSNQPQHF. The CDR3 bases are TGTGCCAGTAGTAACGACTTCCTGAGCTTGTATAGCAATCAGCCCCAGCATTTT.

The chain couples TRBV6-5 to TRBJ2-7; tentative D call: TRBD2 (6 bases). The CDR3 has 13 residues. Trimming left V 2 bases short and J 3 bases short, with 8 bases between. From germline, CDR1 is MNHEY and CDR2 SVGAGI. CDR3 protein: CASSYGRIYEQYF. The CDR3 nucleotides read TGTGCCAGCAGTTACGGGAGGATCTACGAGCAGTACTTC.

The chain employs TRBV5-1 and TRBJ2-7, with 9 nucleotides matching TRBD2. Per germline, CDR1 SGHRS and CDR2 YFSETQ. This CDR3 has 16 amino acids. V shed 4 bases and J 9 bases; nucleotides not matched to a gene: 17. DNA of the CDR3: TGCGCCAGCAGCCCCCGGGGGGGCGGGAGGGCTTTTGCGCAGTACTTC. Residues: CASSPRGGGRAFAQYF.

Only a few counts were recorded for this clone. This chain connects TRBV5-5 to TRBJ1-2, with D maybe TRBD1 (6 bases). Per germline, CDR1 SGHKS and CDR2 YYEKEE (reference sequence). V lost 3 bases and J lost 2, with 14 bases in between. This CDR3 has 15 amino acids. The CDR3 DNA reads TGTGCCAGCAGCTCTGTGGGCAGGGGAAACTATGGCTACACCTTC. Protein product: CASSSVGRGNYGYTF.

The chain employs TRBV28 and TRBJ1-2; TRBD1 aligns across 7 bases. The ends lost 8 bases at V and 3 bases at J; junction bases unmatched: 18. Per the germline V gene, CDR1 is MDHEN and CDR2 is SYDVKM. The length of the CDR3 is 17 residues. The DNA for the CDR3 is TGTGCCAGCCTTCGTCCGCCGGGACAGCTATACTACTATGGCTACACCTTC. This translates into CASLRPPGQLYYYGYTF.

The count of this clone is one. This chain's CDR3 is CASSFTQADTQYF. The DNA of the CDR3 is TGTGCCAGCAGTTTTACGCAGGCAGATACGCAGTATTTT. The chain has TRBV12-3 or TRBV12-4 and TRBJ2-3, with unresolved D. Between the trimmed V and J ends, which lost 3 bases and 4 bases, there was a span of 8 bases. The CDR3 loop spans 13 amino acids.

The genes are TRBV5-1 and TRBJ2-6, with a tentative D call TRBD1 (6 bases). V lost 4 bases and J 2 bases, leaving 10 bases between the germline ends. Germline CDR1 reads SGHRS; CDR2 reads YFSETQ. CDR3 size: 15 residues. The CDR3 nucleotides read TGCGCCAGCAGCCGGACAGTTGCTGGGGCCAACGTCCTGACTTTC. This codes for CASSRTVAGANVLTF.

This chain joins TRBV6-5 and TRBJ2-4; TRBD1 is a possible D gene (5 bases). This CDR3 has 14 amino acids. The germline gives CDR1 MNHEY, CDR2 SVGAGI. V was shortened by 6 bases and J by 2 bases, with 11 bases between the two germline ends. The CDR3 coding sequence is TGTGCCAGCAGCGTAGGACACTCCAAAAACATTCAGTACTTC. This codes for CASSVGHSKNIQYF.

CDR3 in amino acids: CASRTPGGYSNQPQHF. CDR3 DNA sequence: TGTGCCAGCAGGACCCCAGGGGGGTATAGCAATCAGCCCCAGCATTTT. This rearrangement joins TRBV28 to TRBJ1-5; 7 bases line up with TRBD1. The V and J ends lost 6 bases and 0 bases, in that order; junction bases with no gene match: 8. The germline V gene encodes CDR1 MDHEN and CDR2 SYDVKM. The CDR3 loop spans 16 amino acids. Full variable domain (remainder filled in from reference TRBV28 and TRBJ1-5): DVKVTQSSRYLVKRTGEKVFLECVQDMDHENMFWYRQDPGLGLRLIYFSYDVKMKEKGDIPEGYSVSREKKERFSLILESASTNQTSMYLCASRTPGGYSNQPQHFGDGTRLSIL.

J is TRBJ1-1 and V is TRBV19; D unclear. The V end lost 3 bases, the J end lost 5 bases, and 16 bases lay between the germline ends. The length of the CDR3 is 15 residues. CDR1 LNHDA and CDR2 SQIVND come from the germline V gene (reference sequence). The CDR3 here is CASSILPGRWTEAFF. The CDR3 DNA reads as TGTGCCAGTAGTATTCTTCCGGGAAGGTGGACTGAAGCTTTCTTT.

This clone was counted a few times. The chain recombines TRBV25-1 with TRBJ1-2, with D uncertain. Germline CDR1 reads MGHDK; CDR2 reads SYGVNS. The CDR3 covers 14 residues. V gave up 7 bases and J gave up 6 bases, with 18 bases separating them. The CDR3 loop is CASKHPTTLHGYTF. DNA of the CDR3: TGTGCCAGCAAACACCCAACGACTCTACATGGCTACACCTTC.

This chain connects TRBV6-5 to TRBJ2-1; maybe TRBD1 (5 bases). V was cut by 2 bases and J by 8 bases, with 10 bases left in between. This CDR3 spans 13 amino acids. Germline V gene lookup returns CDR1 MNHEY and CDR2 SVGAGI. The CDR3 is CASSYGLGDEQFF. CDR3 bases: TGTGCCAGCAGTTACGGGCTAGGGGATGAGCAGTTCTTC.

The chain joins TRBV5-5 to TRBJ2-1, with D perhaps matching TRBD2 (6 bases). Germline V gene lookup returns CDR1 SGHKS and CDR2 YYEKEE (reference sequence). The CDR3 sequence is 15 residues long. The V and J ends lost 4 bases and 8 bases respectively, with 19 bases between them. In DNA, the CDR3 is TGTGCCAGCAGCGTTGGAGGGGCCCCGTTCTATGAGCAGTTCTTC. Translated, it gives CASSVGGAPFYEQFF. The whole variable domain, filled in from reference TRBV5-5 and TRBJ2-1, reads DAGVTQSPTHLIKTRGQQVTLRCSPISGHKSVSWYQQVLGQGPQFIFQYYEKEERGRGNFPDRFSARQFPNYSSELNVNALLLGDSALYLCASSVGGAPFYEQFFGPGTRLTVL.

The chain recombines TRBV6-2 or TRBV6-3 with TRBJ2-3; 9 bases are shared with TRBD1. V shed 0 bases, J shed 4 bases, and the junction held 5 bases outside the gene matches. Germline CDR1 reads MNHEY; CDR2 reads SVGEGT. CDR3 length: 16 amino acids. In DNA form, the CDR3 reads TGTGCCAGCAGTTACTCCCCGGGACAGGGATCAGATACGCAGTATTTT. Its translation: CASSYSPGQGSDTQYF.

The chain uses TRBV3-1 (or the pseudogene TRBV3-2) and TRBJ2-2; TRBD1 agrees at 7 bases. Germline CDR1 reads LGHDT; CDR2 reads YNNKEL (reference sequence). The J segment lost 4 bases and the V segment lost 2 bases, leaving 7 bases of the junction unmatched. This CDR3 is built from 16 residues. CDR3 amino acids: CASSQLRTGITGELFF. DNA for the CDR3: TGTGCCAGCAGCCAACTTAGGACAGGTATCACCGGGGAGCTGTTTTTT.

The chain couples TRBV3-1 (or the pseudogene TRBV3-2) to TRBJ2-7; 9 nucleotides agree with TRBD1. The CDR3 is 16 amino acids. CDR1 and CDR2 (germline): LGHDT, YNNKEL (reference sequence). Trimming at V came to 4 bases and at J to 4 bases, leaving 11 bases not matched to a gene. CDR3 nucleotides: TGTGCCAGCAGCCCATTACATGGGACAGGGACGTACGAGCAGTACTTC. The encoded protein is CASSPLHGTGTYEQYF.